This is a list of T cell receptor beta chains from one sample in a study of T-cell reconstitution after alpha-beta-depleted transplantation in children. One entry per CDR3 protein results from TCRdb running MiXCR on the PCR reads. The data contain 350,000 to 400,000 distinct CDR3 sequences, approximately 20% of them seen just once; the ten biggest clones take up 3.8%. Sequenced material: PBMCs from the stem cell graft donor, taken from the stem cell graft. The receptor set was obtained from a human donor who donated a stem cell graft to a child with acute myeloid leukemia. Each CDR3 is given with its conserved first and last residue. The D gene is left open where the match is weak. The listing skips clone size in some rows; elsewhere it reads once, few, many or a size class.

V	J	size	length	D	DNA	CDR3
TRBV6-1	TRBJ2-7	few	16	TRBD1	TGTGCCAGCATGGGGACAGGGTCGAGCAGACCCTACGAGCAGTACTTC	CASMGTGSSRPYEQYF
TRBV12-3/TRBV12-4	TRBJ1-5	-	18	-	TGTGCCAGCACCCTAGGCCGCGTAAGGAGAGATAGCAATCAGCCCCAGCATTTT	CASTLGRVRRDSNQPQHF
TRBV7-8	TRBJ2-1	many	14	-	TGTGCCAGCAGCCCCAGAGAAGTCTACAATGAGCAGTTCTTC	CASSPREVYNEQFF
TRBV6-5	TRBJ2-1	many	17	TRBD1	TGTGCCAGCAGTTACTTACTGCGACAGGGACACTACAATGAGCAGTTCTTC	CASSYLLRQGHYNEQFF
TRBV7-3	TRBJ2-3	-	15	TRBD2	TGTGCCAGCAGCAAGGGCGGGAGGGCTGCGGATACGCAGTATTTT	CASSKGGRAADTQYF
TRBV15	TRBJ2-1	few	15	TRBD1	TGTGCCACCAGGGTGGACAGGGCGCCCTACAATGAGCAGTTCTTC	CATRVDRAPYNEQFF
TRBV15	TRBJ2-7	few	16	-	TGTGCCACCAGCAGAGAAGGGCCAGGGGCCGCCTACGAGCAGTACTTC	CATSREGPGAAYEQYF
TRBV25-1	TRBJ2-1	few	13	TRBD1	TGTGCCACCGATGGACAGGGGGACAATGAGCAGTTCTTC	CATDGQGDNEQFF
TRBV3-1	TRBJ2-7	-	15	-	TGTGCCAGCAGCCAAGATCACCAGGCCTTCTACGAGCAGTACTTC	CASSQDHQAFYEQYF
TRBV9	TRBJ2-2	-	14	-	TGTGCCAGCAGCGCCTCCACGAACACCGGGGAGCTGTTTTTT	CASSASTNTGELFF
TRBV5-1	TRBJ2-5	-	15	-	TGCGCCAGCAGCTTGGAACCGGGACCCCAAGAGACCCAGTACTTC	CASSLEPGPQETQYF
TRBV20-1	TRBJ2-1	many	14	TRBD2	TGCAGTGCTAGTCCTATTCGCGGGAGCAATGAGCAGTTCTTC	CSASPIRGSNEQFF
TRBV11-1	TRBJ2-7	-	18	-	TGTGCCAGCAGCATGGTCCGAGGGGCAGGGCCTCTTGACTACGAGCAGTACTTC	CASSMVRGAGPLDYEQYF
TRBV29-1	TRBJ2-1	many	12	-	TGCAGCGTAGCGGAAATCTACAATGAGCAGTTCTTC	CSVAEIYNEQFF
TRBV4-3	TRBJ2-2	few	19	TRBD2	TGCGCCAGCAGCGGCTTATCGACTAGCGGGGGCGCGAACACCGGGGAGCTGTTTTTT	CASSGLSTSGGANTGELFF
TRBV7-3	TRBJ2-1	-	16	-	TGTGCCAGCAGCTTAAGGGGCGGCTACTCCTACAATGAGCAGTTCTTC	CASSLRGGYSYNEQFF
TRBV28	TRBJ2-7	-	15	-	TGTGCCAGCAGCCCCGCTACACTCCTCTCCTACGAGCAGTACTTC	CASSPATLLSYEQYF
TRBV12-2	TRBJ2-1	-	17	-	TGTGCAAGTCGCTTTGGACTAGCGGGGTCCCTTTGGAATGAGCAGTTCTTC	CASRFGLAGSLWNEQFF
TRBV29-1	TRBJ2-6	many	16	-	TGCAGCGTTGAAGATCTTTATGCCTCTGGGGCCAACGTCCTGACTTTC	CSVEDLYASGANVLTF
TRBV28	TRBJ2-2	-	16	-	TGTGCCAGCAGTTTTCTATCCGGTGAGCACACCGGGGAGCTGTTTTTT	CASSFLSGEHTGELFF
TRBV15	TRBJ2-5	-	12	-	TGTGCCACCAGCAGCGAGGGTCGGACCCAGTACTTC	CATSSEGRTQYF
TRBV7-2	TRBJ2-7	-	16	-	TGTGCCAGCAGCTTGTCGTCAACGCTTGGCTCCTACGAGCAGTACTTC	CASSLSSTLGSYEQYF
TRBV29-1	TRBJ1-2	-	8	-	TGCAGCCCAAATGGCTACACCTTC	CSPNGYTF
TRBV2	TRBJ1-5	-	13	-	TGTGCCAGCAAGCCGCGACTGGGTCAGCCCCAGCATTTT	CASKPRLGQPQHF
TRBV29-1	TRBJ2-3	few	14	-	TGCAGCGTTGGGAGACAGACGCTCACAGATACGCAGTATTTT	CSVGRQTLTDTQYF
TRBV20-1	TRBJ2-7	many	15	TRBD1	TGCAGTGCTAGAATCGACAGGGGGCTAACCTACGAGCAGTACTTC	CSARIDRGLTYEQYF
TRBV12-3/TRBV12-4	TRBJ2-3	-	13	-	TGTGCCAGCAGGATTAGCGGCACAGATACGCAGTATTTT	CASRISGTDTQYF
TRBV5-1	TRBJ2-7	few	12	TRBD1	TGCGCCAGCACCGCCGACAGGGCCGAGCAGTACTTC	CASTADRAEQYF
TRBV29-1	TRBJ2-2	few	14	-	TGCAGCGTTGATCTAGCGACGAACACCGGGGAGCTGTTTTTT	CSVDLATNTGELFF
TRBV12-3/TRBV12-4	TRBJ2-7	-	14	-	TGTGCCAGCAGTTTATCGGGGGGCAAGTACGAGCAGTACTTC	CASSLSGGKYEQYF
TRBV20-1	TRBJ2-7	-	17	TRBD2	TGCTGTGCTAGAGGCCTACCTCGACTAGCGGGAGACCACGAGCAGTACTTC	CCARGLPRLAGDHEQYF
TRBV12-3/TRBV12-4	TRBJ2-7	few	14	-	TGTGCCAGCAGTTTCAGGGCGCAAACCTACGAGCAGTACTTC	CASSFRAQTYEQYF
TRBV12-3/TRBV12-4	TRBJ2-1	few	17	-	TGTGCCAGCAGTTTCAGTCGCGGGACCCTCTTTTACAATGAGCAGTTCTTC	CASSFSRGTLFYNEQFF
TRBV20-1	TRBJ2-3	few	16	TRBD2	TGCAGTGCTACGCCCGGGACTAGCGTGGGGACAGATACGCAGTATTTT	CSATPGTSVGTDTQYF
TRBV20-1	TRBJ2-7	many	16	-	TGCAGTGCTCATATCCCCGGCAGAGCTTTTTCCTACGAGCAGTACTTC	CSAHIPGRAFSYEQYF
TRBV6-5	TRBJ2-7	many	14	-	TGTGCCAGCAGTTATCTACAGGGCTCCTACGAGCAGTACTTC	CASSYLQGSYEQYF
TRBV29-1	TRBJ2-7	-	15	TRBD2	TGCAGCGTCACGCCCGGGACTAGCGCGGCCTACGAGCAGTACTTC	CSVTPGTSAAYEQYF
TRBV9	TRBJ2-7	few	16	-	TGTGCCAGCAGCGTAGAAGGGGATGGGAGCTCCTACGAGCAGTACTTC	CASSVEGDGSSYEQYF
TRBV24-1	TRBJ2-1	few	12	-	TGTGCCACCAGTGGATCCGGGAATGAGCAGTTCTTC	CATSGSGNEQFF
TRBV20-1	TRBJ2-1	many	12	-	TGCAGTGCTTGGGGACGGAACAATGAGCAGTTCTTC	CSAWGRNNEQFF
TRBV20-1	TRBJ2-1	-	14	-	TGCAGTGCTAGAATTAGCGGAGGCTACAATGAGCAGTTCTTC	CSARISGGYNEQFF
TRBV28	TRBJ2-7	-	14	TRBD1	TGTGCCAGCAGTCCTCCGGACAGGGGCGGCGAGCAGTACTTC	CASSPPDRGGEQYF
TRBV20-1	TRBJ2-1	-	14	-	TGCAGTGCCCTCTCCCCCCAGGGGTGGGATGAGCAGTTCTTC	CSALSPQGWDEQFF
TRBV28	TRBJ2-7	-	14	-	TGTGCCAGCACCAGACAGGGACTGTACTACGAGCAGTACTTC	CASTRQGLYYEQYF
TRBV20-1	TRBJ2-1	many	14	-	TGCAGTGCTATTCGGGCCAGATCCTACAATGAGCAGTTCTTC	CSAIRARSYNEQFF
TRBV7-2	TRBJ2-3	many	14	TRBD2	TGTGCCAGCAGCTTAGGTCGACTAGCCGATACGCAGTATTTT	CASSLGRLADTQYF
TRBV5-5	TRBJ2-1	-	15	-	TGTGCCAGCAGCTTGTTCTCTACGGGAGACAATGAGCAGTTCTTC	CASSLFSTGDNEQFF